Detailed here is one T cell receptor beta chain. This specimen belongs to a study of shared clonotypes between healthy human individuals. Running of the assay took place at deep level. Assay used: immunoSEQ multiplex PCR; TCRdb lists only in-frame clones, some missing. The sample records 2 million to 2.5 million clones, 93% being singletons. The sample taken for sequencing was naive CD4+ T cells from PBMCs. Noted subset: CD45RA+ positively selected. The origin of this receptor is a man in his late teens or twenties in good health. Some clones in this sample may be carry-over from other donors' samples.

CDR3 sequence: CASSRIWGQPQHF. The CDR3 coding sequence is TGTGCCAGCAGCCGCATCTGGGGTCAGCCCCAGCATTTT. V is TRBV9 and J is TRBJ1-5; no reliable D call. The germline CDR1 and CDR2 sequences are SGDLS and YYNGEE. Trimming shortened V by 4 bases and J by 6 bases, and 11 bases separated the two germline ends. This CDR3 comprises 13 residues.